One T cell receptor beta chain is described in this entry. Antigen specificity is unknown. Per the authors' pipeline: There were no quality scores in the junction-only immunoSEQ sequences, so filtering differed. Sequencing was performed with immunoSEQ multiplex PCR; in TCRdb, only in-frame clones are kept and a portion is missing. D and trimming were read from the DNA, whereas the V and J calls and clone size are those reported in that table. The sample contains around 1.5 million clones, 95% to 99% of which appear only once. CDR3 length: 14 amino acids. CDR1 MNHEY and CDR2 SVGAGI come from the germline V gene. With 5 bases removed from V and 4 bases from J, the gap between germline ends came to 14 bases. The sample is drawn from a study of shared clonotypes between healthy human individuals. The study's findings and limits: Clonotypes shared by all four sorted-subset donors had higher generation probabilities than non-shared clonotypes.

This receptor was taken from a man aged 25 to 45 in good health. Sequencing was done on a sample of naive CD4+ T cells sorted from blood. Described subset: CD45RA+ positively selected. The J gene is TRBJ2-5, the V gene TRBV6-5, with D tentatively TRBD1 or TRBD2 (5 bases each). This CDR3 reads CASSPPGRVETQYF. The DNA for the CDR3 is TGTGCCAGCAGTCCCCCGGGACGGGTAGAGACCCAGTACTTC.